This paragraph covers one T cell receptor beta chain sequence. Its matching antigen is unknown. All gene names here are mouse names. The read halts 1 residue ahead of the CDR3 end, with the missing end drawn from the germline J gene. These data originate in a study of tissue T cells after allogeneic stem cell transplantation. Findings and limits, study-wide: Which tissue TCRs were alloreactive or antigen-specific was not determined. Some clones might be persisting host cells.

The V segment lost 4 bases and the J segment 0 bases; nucleotides outside the gene matches: 3. Germline V gives CDR1 KGHPV, CDR2 FQNQEV (reference sequence). The CDR3 spans 16 residues. This table comes from immunoSEQ multiplex PCR, and its TCRdb copy is limited to in-frame clones, with some not included. The sample shows about 8,200 clones, around half of them seen only once. Time point given: mouse harvest day 7 after allogeneic transplant. The graft held 10^6 splenic CD5+ T cells and 10^7 T-cell-depleted bone marrow cells. This clonotype was sampled from a female BALB/c mouse given C57BL/6 T cells with graft-versus-host disease after an allogeneic hematopoietic cell transplant. Sequenced sample: gut tissue. This chain joins TRBV26 and TRBJ1-5, with 10 bases that match TRBD1. Incomplete CDR3 DNA: TGTGCCAGCAGTCCGGGACAGGGGAATAACAACCAGGCTCCGCTT. It codes for CASSPGQGNNNQAPL. The entire CDR3 protein is CASSPGQGNNNQAPLF. The variable domain in full, completed from reference TRBV26 and TRBJ1-5, reads NSKVIQTPRYLVKGQGQKAKMRCIPEKGHPVVFWYQQNKNNEFKFLINFQNQEVLQQIDMTEKRFSAECPSNSPCSLEIQSSEAGDSALYLCASSPGQGNNNQAPLFGEGTRLSVL.